A selection of T cell receptor beta chains follows, all from one sample in a study of T-cell memory formation after mild COVID-19. TCRdb re-called the 5' RACE reads with MiXCR, one entry per CDR3 protein. The sample lists around 200,000 distinct CDR3 sequences; 20% to 25% were seen once. Sequencing was carried out using PBMCs or a T cell subset sorted from them (not recorded which). Receptors originate from an adult woman who had mild COVID-19 (a few samples of this study predate the infection). Cell type and time point are not known. CDR3s include the opening cysteine and the closing phenylalanine or tryptophan. D genes are given only for firm matches. The size field is filled for only some rows; it gives once, few, many or a size class.

D gene,CDR3 length,V gene,J gene,clone size,CDR3 protein,CDR3 DNA
NA,15,TRBV27,TRBJ1-2,NA,CASSPLQGWAYGYTF,TGTGCCAGCAGCCCACTTCAAGGGTGGGCCTATGGCTACACCTTC
TRBD1,15,TRBV5-1,TRBJ2-1,NA,CASSWGTGGYNEQFF,TGCGCCAGCAGCTGGGGGACAGGGGGCTACAATGAGCAGTTCTTC
TRBD1,14,TRBV18,TRBJ1-1,NA,CASSPGTGWTEAFF,TGTGCCAGCTCACCCGGGACAGGGTGGACTGAAGCTTTCTTT
NA,13,TRBV15,TRBJ2-7,few,CATSGRSPYEQYF,TGTGCCACCAGCGGAAGAAGTCCCTACGAGCAGTACTTC
NA,14,TRBV7-2,TRBJ2-1,many,CASSLPGLYNEQFF,TGTGCCAGCAGCTTACCGGGGCTTTACAATGAGCAGTTCTTC
NA,13,TRBV30,TRBJ2-1,NA,CAWTPGPTGEQFF,TGTGCCTGGACCCCGGGGCCGACGGGTGAGCAGTTCTTC
NA,11,TRBV2,TRBJ1-1,few,CASSGGSGAFF,TGTGCCAGCAGTGGTGGGAGTGGCGCTTTCTTT
NA,16,TRBV4-3,TRBJ2-7,NA,CASSQGDGTSSYEQYF,TGCGCCAGCAGCCAAGGTGACGGGACGAGCTCCTACGAGCAGTACTTC
TRBD1,14,TRBV24-1,TRBJ2-5,NA,CATSDWDRGETQYF,TGTGCCACCAGTGATTGGGACAGGGGGGAGACCCAGTACTTC
NA,13,TRBV20-1,TRBJ2-7,few,CSARGEGPYEQYF,TGCAGTGCTAGAGGAGAAGGCCCCTACGAGCAGTACTTC
TRBD2,15,TRBV20-1,TRBJ2-7,NA,CSARDVAGGDYEQYF,TGCAGTGCTAGAGATGTAGCGGGAGGGGACTACGAGCAGTACTTC
NA,19,TRBV7-9,TRBJ2-6,few,CASSLALTGVHSGANVLTF,TGTGCCAGCAGCTTAGCGCTAACAGGAGTTCACTCTGGGGCCAACGTCCTGACTTTC
TRBD1,14,TRBV7-9,TRBJ1-1,few,CASSAGGSDTEAFF,TGTGCCAGCAGCGCAGGGGGTTCGGACACTGAAGCTTTCTTT
TRBD2,15,TRBV7-9,TRBJ2-5,few,CASSQRGGTQETQYF,TGTGCCAGCAGCCAACGGGGGGGAACCCAAGAGACCCAGTACTTC
NA,14,TRBV14,TRBJ2-7,NA,CASSQDGTSYEQYF,TGTGCCAGCAGCCAAGACGGGACCTCCTACGAGCAGTACTTC
TRBD2,16,TRBV27,TRBJ2-2,NA,CASSLQSGSYTGELFF,TGTGCCAGCAGCCTCCAGAGCGGGAGTTATACCGGGGAGCTGTTTTTT
NA,16,TRBV7-3,TRBJ2-1,NA,CASSAGSGQICNEQFF,TGTGCCAGCAGCGCGGGGTCGGGACAGATCTGCAATGAGCAGTTCTTC
TRBD1,13,TRBV27,TRBJ2-7,many,CASSWTGGSEQYF,TGTGCCAGCAGTTGGACAGGGGGGAGCGAGCAGTACTTC
NA,13,TRBV5-1,TRBJ2-1,NA,CASSRTSYNEQFF,TGCGCCAGCAGCCGCACATCTTACAATGAGCAGTTCTTC
TRBD2,16,TRBV4-3,TRBJ2-1,few,CASSQEWTSAYNEQFF,TGCGCCAGCAGCCAGGAATGGACTAGCGCTTACAATGAGCAGTTCTTC
NA,16,TRBV19,TRBJ1-3,NA,CASSIGSSNSGNTIYF,TGTGCCAGTAGTATAGGATCCAGCAACTCTGGAAACACCATATATTTT
TRBD1,15,TRBV27,TRBJ1-3,NA,CASSLATGVGNTIYF,TGTGCCAGCAGTTTAGCGACAGGGGTTGGAAACACCATATATTTT
TRBD1,14,TRBV6-6,TRBJ1-2,NA,CASSSPDRYYGYTF,TGTGCCAGCAGTTCCCCGGACAGGTACTATGGCTACACCTTC
TRBD1,15,TRBV27,TRBJ2-2,NA,CASSSRGRGTGELFF,TGTGCCAGCAGTTCAAGGGGGCGCGGTACCGGGGAGCTGTTTTTT
NA,15,TRBV4-1,TRBJ2-7,few,CASSQVEGGPYEQYF,TGCGCCAGCAGCCAAGTGGAGGGAGGACCCTACGAGCAGTACTTC
NA,16,TRBV7-9,TRBJ1-5,NA,CASSLGGFTPNQPQHF,TGTGCCAGCAGCTTGGGGGGGTTCACCCCCAATCAGCCCCAGCATTTT
NA,14,TRBV7-8,TRBJ2-7,few,CASSLNREDYEQYF,TGTGCCAGCAGCTTGAACAGGGAAGACTACGAGCAGTACTTC
NA,14,TRBV7-9,TRBJ2-2,many,CASSLLYAAGELFF,TGTGCCAGCAGCTTATTGTACGCCGCCGGGGAGCTGTTTTTT
NA,14,TRBV4-3,TRBJ2-2,many,CASSQDGGTGELFF,TGCGCCAGCAGCCAAGACGGAGGCACCGGGGAGCTGTTTTTT
NA,12,TRBV7-9,TRBJ2-1,few,CASPEGPNEQFF,TGTGCCAGCCCCGAAGGACCCAATGAGCAGTTCTTC
NA,14,TRBV7-9,TRBJ1-5,NA,CASSPGAGYQPQHF,TGTGCCAGCAGCCCCGGGGCGGGATATCAGCCCCAGCATTTT
NA,14,TRBV7-2,TRBJ2-7,few,CASSFGTSRYEQYF,TGTGCCAGCAGTTTCGGGACTTCCCGCTACGAGCAGTACTTC
NA,14,TRBV4-1,TRBJ1-1,NA,CASSQERGSTEAFF,TGCGCCAGCAGCCAAGAACGGGGGAGCACTGAAGCTTTCTTT
NA,18,TRBV24-1,TRBJ1-2,few,CATSDPRDTRSQNYGYTF,TGTGCCACCAGTGATCCTCGGGACACGAGAAGCCAGAACTATGGCTACACCTTC
NA,11,TRBV20-1,TRBJ1-1,few,CSAMGGTEAFF,TGCAGTGCTATGGGGGGTACTGAAGCTTTCTTT
NA,16,TRBV6-5,TRBJ2-3,NA,CASSYSPLAITDTQYF,TGTGCCAGCAGTTACTCTCCGCTAGCGATTACAGATACGCAGTATTTT
NA,15,TRBV4-3,TRBJ2-5,NA,CASSPSSGSQETQYF,TGCGCCAGCAGCCCGTCCTCTGGAAGCCAAGAGACCCAGTACTTC
NA,13,TRBV9,TRBJ2-2,NA,CASSASNTGELFF,TGTGCCAGCAGCGCCTCCAACACCGGGGAGCTGTTTTTT
NA,13,TRBV7-7,TRBJ2-5,few,CASSLAYLETQYF,TGTGCCAGCAGCTTAGCCTACCTAGAGACCCAGTACTTC
TRBD2,16,TRBV6-5,TRBJ2-3,few,CASRRIGGGSTDTQYF,TGTGCCAGCAGGAGGATAGGCGGGGGGAGCACAGATACGCAGTATTTT
TRBD2,15,TRBV7-9,TRBJ2-3,NA,CASSFSGSGTDTQYF,TGTGCCAGCAGCTTTAGCGGGAGCGGCACAGATACGCAGTATTTT
TRBD1,15,TRBV4-3,TRBJ2-5,few,CASSQDRRGQETQYF,TGCGCCAGCAGCCAAGATCGCAGGGGGCAAGAGACCCAGTACTTC
NA,12,TRBV20-1,TRBJ2-7,NA,CSARPAYHEQYF,TGCAGTGCTCGACCAGCGTATCACGAGCAGTACTTC
TRBD2,14,TRBV2,TRBJ2-3,few,CAISSGVRTDTQYF,TGTGCCATCTCTAGCGGGGTACGCACAGATACGCAGTATTTT